These 9 T cell receptor beta chains originate from one sample sequenced in a study of T cell changes during pregnancy in multiple sclerosis. The data were produced by immunoSEQ multiplex PCR, yet TCRdb's version contains in-frame clones alone and is incomplete. The sample holds approximately 100,000 clones, 90% to 95% seen once. The sample was peripheral blood, taken before pregnancy. The receptors shown here come from a female donor with multiple sclerosis, enrolled in a pregnancy study.

This sequence joins TRBV7-9 and TRBJ2-1; 7 bases line up with TRBD2. The CDR3 has 17 residues. The germline CDR1 and CDR2 sequences are SEHNR and FQNEAQ (reference sequence). V lost 4 bases, J lost 4 bases, and 13 bases stayed unmatched. CDR3 protein: CASSSSGGRVPYNEQFF. The CDR3 DNA reads TGTGCCAGCAGCTCTTCTGGAGGGAGGGTCCCTTACAATGAGCAGTTCTTC.

This clone came up once. The rearrangement joins TRBV5-6 to TRBJ2-7; D is possibly TRBD2 (6 bases). The V gene's germline CDR1 is SGHDT and CDR2 YYEEEE. V was clipped by 5 bases and J by 1 base, with 13 bases between them. The CDR3 totals 14 residues. The CDR3 DNA sequence: TGTGCCAGCAGAAATACCGCGGGGTCCTACGAGCAGTACTTC. As protein: CASRNTAGSYEQYF.

The V gene is TRBV7-2, the J gene TRBJ2-3, with TRBD1 as a possible D gene (6 bases). Germline V CDR1 and CDR2: SGHTA, FQGNSA. V shed 3 bases and J shed 3 bases, with 7 bases lying between them. The CDR3 consists of 13 residues. For the CDR3, the DNA is TGTGCCAGCAGCTTGGACAGTACAGATACGCAGTATTTT. Residues: CASSLDSTDTQYF.

The sample holds a few counts of this clone. The V gene is TRBV7-8, the J gene TRBJ2-7, with 8 bases that match TRBD2. The length of the CDR3 is 15 residues. With V trimmed by 5 bases and J by 0 bases, 6 bases remained unmatched. Germline V gives CDR1 SGHVS, CDR2 FQNEAQ. The CDR3 reads CASSPRAGASYEQYF. The CDR3 DNA sequence: TGTGCCAGCAGCCCGCGAGCGGGAGCCTCCTACGAGCAGTACTTC.

The chain employs TRBV27 and TRBJ2-3; the match to TRBD2 covers 15 bases. CDR1 and CDR2 from the germline V gene are MNHEY and SMNVEV (reference sequence). The ends lost 4 bases at V and 6 bases at J; junction bases unmatched: 8. The length of the CDR3 is 17 residues. CDR3 sequence (DNA): TGTGCCAGCAGTTCCGCCGGGACTAGCGGGAGGTCGGATACGCAGTATTTT. Translated, it gives CASSSAGTSGRSDTQYF.

The V and J genes are TRBV5-1 and TRBJ1-1, with 9 bases lining up with TRBD1. The CDR3 is 17 residues long. Losses at the gene ends were 0 bases for V and 1 base for J; bases not matched to a gene: 7. Per germline, CDR1 SGHRS and CDR2 YFSETQ. CDR3 nucleotides: TGCGCCAGCAGCTTGGGATGGACAGGGGACCGGAACACTGAAGCTTTCTTT. This sequence encodes CASSLGWTGDRNTEAFF.

The CDR3 loop is CASSFTGTGVGETQYF. Written as DNA, the CDR3 is TGTGCCAGCAGTTTTACCGGGACAGGGGTTGGAGAGACCCAGTACTTC. The chain recombines TRBV6-5 with TRBJ2-5; 10 bases align to TRBD1. Unmatched junction bases numbered 9, after V lost 4 bases and J lost 4 bases. This CDR3 has 16 amino acids. Germline CDR1 reads MNHEY; CDR2 reads SVGAGI.

This clone turned up a few times. The rearrangement uses TRBV27 and TRBJ1-1, with D perhaps TRBD1 (5 bases). The germline CDR1 and CDR2 sequences are MNHEY and SMNVEV (reference sequence). The CDR3 extends over 13 amino acids. Trimming cost V 5 bases and J 0 bases, with 7 bases left between them. DNA for the CDR3: TGTGCCAGCAGTCTGACAGTGAACACTGAAGCTTTCTTT. Protein: CASSLTVNTEAFF.

This clone occurred once. This sample also contains other DNA sequences that code for the same CDR3. This chain joins TRBV28 and TRBJ1-1; D not resolved. From germline, CDR1 is MDHEN and CDR2 SYDVKM. This CDR3 is 14 amino acids long. Trimming shortened V by 3 bases and J by 2 bases, and 10 bases separated the two germline ends. The CDR3 DNA reads as TGTGCCAGCAGTTTGTCGAGGGTTAACACTGAAGCTTTCTTT. Protein product: CASSLSRVNTEAFF.